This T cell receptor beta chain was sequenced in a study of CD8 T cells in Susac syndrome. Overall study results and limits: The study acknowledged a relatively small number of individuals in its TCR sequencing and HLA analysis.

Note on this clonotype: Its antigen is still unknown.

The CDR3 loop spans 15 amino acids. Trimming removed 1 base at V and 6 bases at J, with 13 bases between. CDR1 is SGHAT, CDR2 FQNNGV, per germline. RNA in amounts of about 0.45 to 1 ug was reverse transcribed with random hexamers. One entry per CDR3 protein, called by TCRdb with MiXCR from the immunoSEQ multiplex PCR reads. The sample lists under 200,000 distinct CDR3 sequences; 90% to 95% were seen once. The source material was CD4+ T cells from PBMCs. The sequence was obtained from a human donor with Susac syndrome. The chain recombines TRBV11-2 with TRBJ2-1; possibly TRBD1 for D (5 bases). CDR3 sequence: CASSLGVGAANEQFF. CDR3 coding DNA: TGTGCCAGCAGCTTAGGCGTAGGGGCGGCCAATGAGCAGTTCTTC.